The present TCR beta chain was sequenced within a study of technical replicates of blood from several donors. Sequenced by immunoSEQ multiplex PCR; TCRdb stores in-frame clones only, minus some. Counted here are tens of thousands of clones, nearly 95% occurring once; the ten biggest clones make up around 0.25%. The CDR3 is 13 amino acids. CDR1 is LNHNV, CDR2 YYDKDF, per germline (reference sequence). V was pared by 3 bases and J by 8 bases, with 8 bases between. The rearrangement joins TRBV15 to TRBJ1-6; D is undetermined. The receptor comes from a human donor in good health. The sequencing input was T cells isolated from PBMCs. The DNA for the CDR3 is TGTGCCACCAGCAGGGCCTTCGATTCACCCCTCCACTTT. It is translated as CATSRAFDSPLHF.